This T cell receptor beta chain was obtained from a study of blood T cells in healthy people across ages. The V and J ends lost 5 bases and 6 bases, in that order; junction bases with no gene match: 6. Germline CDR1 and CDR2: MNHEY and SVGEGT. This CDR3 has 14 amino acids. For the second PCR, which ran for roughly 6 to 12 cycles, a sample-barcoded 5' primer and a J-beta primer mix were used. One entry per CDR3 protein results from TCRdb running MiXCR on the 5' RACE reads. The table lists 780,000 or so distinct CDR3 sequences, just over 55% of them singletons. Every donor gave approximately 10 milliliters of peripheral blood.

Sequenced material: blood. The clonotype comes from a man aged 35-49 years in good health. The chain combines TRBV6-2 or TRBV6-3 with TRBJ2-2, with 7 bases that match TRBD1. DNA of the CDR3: TGTGCCAGCAGTCCAAACAGGGGCGCCGGGGAGCTGTTTTTT. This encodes CASSPNRGAGELFF.